A selection of T cell receptor beta chains follows, all from one sample in a study of beta chain features in type 1 diabetes. Data came from immunoSEQ multiplex PCR; TCRdb stores just in-frame clones and leaves some out. The table lists approximately 400,000 clones, over 12% of them singletons. Sequencing used naive CD4+ T cells from blood. Receptors originate from a woman younger than 30 in good health. Both conserved end residues are part of each CDR3. The D gene is left open where the match is weak. Some rows have no size entry. The others give once, few or many, or a class for an expanded clone.

v_gene	d_gene	abundance	j_gene	CDR3nt	CDR3aa
TRBV29-1	TRBD1	few	TRBJ1-1	TGCAGCGTGGCCTGGGCGGGACAGCGGAAAACTGAAGCTTTCTTT	CSVAWAGQRKTEAFF
TRBV7-2	TRBD1	few	TRBJ1-2	TGTGCCAGCAGCTTAGGACAGGGGGCCTATGGCTACACCTTC	CASSLGQGAYGYTF
TRBV5-1	TRBD1	-	TRBJ2-2	TGCGCCAGCAGCTTGGGACCCCCACAGGGGGACACCGGGGAGCTGTTTTTT	CASSLGPPQGDTGELFF
TRBV25-1	TRBD2	few	TRBJ2-3	TGTGCCAGCAGTGATCTGGGTAGCGGGAGGACAGATACGCAGTATTTT	CASSDLGSGRTDTQYF
TRBV5-1	-	few	TRBJ1-1	TGCGCCAGCAGCTTGGAGGTGGGGAGGGACACTGAAGCTTTCTTT	CASSLEVGRDTEAFF
TRBV7-9	-	-	TRBJ2-1	TGTGCCAGCAGCCAAACTAGTCAGTCCTACAATGAGCAGTTCTTC	CASSQTSQSYNEQFF
TRBV7-3	-	few	TRBJ2-2	TGTGCCAGCAGCTTAACAAAGCACACCGGGGAGCTGTTTTTT	CASSLTKHTGELFF
TRBV7-2	TRBD2	-	TRBJ2-3	TGTGCCAGCAGCAATAGCGGGGTGGCCACAGATACGCAGTATTTT	CASSNSGVATDTQYF
TRBV6-5	TRBD1	-	TRBJ2-1	TGTGCCAGCAGGACTGGGACAGGGTACAATGAGCAGTTCTTC	CASRTGTGYNEQFF
TRBV28	TRBD2	-	TRBJ2-1	TGTGCCAGCGGCGGGAGAAACAATGAGCAGTTCTTC	CASGGRNNEQFF
TRBV6-1	TRBD1	few	TRBJ1-2	TGTGCCAGCAGTGAGATGACAGGGTCCTACTATGGCTACACCTTC	CASSEMTGSYYGYTF
TRBV30	TRBD2	few	TRBJ2-1	TGTGCCTGGAGTAGGGGGGCTAGCGGGAGGGAAAGCTCCTACAATGAGCAGTTCTTC	CAWSRGASGRESSYNEQFF
TRBV2	-	few	TRBJ1-2	TGTGCCAGCAGTGTCAAGAGGTCAAATAGTAACTATGGCTACACCTTC	CASSVKRSNSNYGYTF
TRBV18	-	-	TRBJ2-3	TGTGCCAGCTCACCGAGTGGAGCAGATACGCAGTATTTT	CASSPSGADTQYF
TRBV7-9	TRBD1	-	TRBJ2-5	TGTGCCAGCAGCCGGGGACAGGGTATGTTGGAGACCCAGTACTTC	CASSRGQGMLETQYF
TRBV5-1	TRBD1	few	TRBJ2-1	TGCGCCAGCAGCTGGGGACAGAACTACAATGAGCAGTTCTTC	CASSWGQNYNEQFF
TRBV5-1	TRBD2	few	TRBJ2-7	TGCGCCAGCAGGCTGGCGGGAGGGCCGGGGGAGCAGTACTTC	CASRLAGGPGEQYF
TRBV9	-	-	TRBJ2-1	TGTGCCAGCAGCGGGAGGGGGGGTAATGAGCAGTTCTTC	CASSGRGGNEQFF
TRBV4-1	TRBD1	few	TRBJ2-1	TGCGCCAGCAGCCAAAGGACAGGCCCCCATGAGCAGTTCTTC	CASSQRTGPHEQFF
TRBV10-3	-	few	TRBJ2-5	TGTGCCATCGCTAGTTACCAAGAGACCCAGTACTTC	CAIASYQETQYF
TRBV25-1	TRBD1	few	TRBJ1-2	TGTGCCAGCAGGGACAGGCTAAACTATGGCTACACCTTC	CASRDRLNYGYTF
TRBV11-2	-	few	TRBJ2-1	TGTGCCAGCACACCGAGAAGATCCCTTGACAATGAGCAGTTCTTC	CASTPRRSLDNEQFF
TRBV4-2	-	few	TRBJ2-1	TGTGCCAGCAGCCAAGAGCGACAGTCCTACAATGAGCAGTTCTTC	CASSQERQSYNEQFF
TRBV5-1	TRBD2	-	TRBJ2-5	TGCGCCAGCAGCTTGGGGACTAGCGGCTCGGAGACCCAGTACTTC	CASSLGTSGSETQYF
TRBV30	TRBD2	-	TRBJ2-1	TGTGCCTGGACTAGCGGGAGGACTAGCTCCTACAATGAGCAGTTCTTC	CAWTSGRTSSYNEQFF
TRBV15	-	few	TRBJ2-1	TGTGCCACCAGCAGGGCCAGCCCGGGACTCAGGAATGAGCAGTTCTTC	CATSRASPGLRNEQFF
TRBV13	TRBD1	-	TRBJ1-5	TGTGCCAGCAGCGTATCCGGGACAGACCCCTATAGCAATCAGCCCCAGCATTTT	CASSVSGTDPYSNQPQHF
TRBV11-2	TRBD2	-	TRBJ2-5	TGTGCCAGCAGCTTAAGACTAGCGGGAGGGCAAGAGACCCAGTACTTC	CASSLRLAGGQETQYF
TRBV28	TRBD1	-	TRBJ2-1	TGTGCCAGCAGCGAACCGGGACAGGGGTACAATGAGCAGTTCTTC	CASSEPGQGYNEQFF
TRBV29-1	TRBD1	few	TRBJ2-2	TGCAGCGGCACGGGACAGATTAACACCGGGGAGCTGTTTTTT	CSGTGQINTGELFF
TRBV20-1	-	-	TRBJ2-7	TGCAGTGCTAGTCTAATGAAGCAGTACTTC	CSASLMKQYF
TRBV19	-	once	TRBJ1-1	TGTGCCAGTAGTATAGATCAACTTCCCGGGGGTGAAGCTTTCTTT	CASSIDQLPGGEAFF
TRBV18	TRBD2	few	TRBJ2-3	TGTGCCAGCTCTCCCGGACTAGCGGGATCAGATACGCAGTATTTT	CASSPGLAGSDTQYF
TRBV7-9	-	-	TRBJ2-7	TGTGCCAGCAGCCACAGAGCCGAGCAGTACTTC	CASSHRAEQYF
TRBV5-1	-	-	TRBJ2-1	TGCGCCAGCAGCTGGGACCCGGGACTGCGGAGCAATGAGCAGTTCTTC	CASSWDPGLRSNEQFF
TRBV5-1	-	-	TRBJ2-1	TGCGCCAGCAGCTTGGCCGAGGGATTGAAGTTCTTC	CASSLAEGLKFF
TRBV9	-	few	TRBJ2-3	TGTGCCAGCAGCGTAGCTACGTTGGCAGGGAGGGGGGATACGCAGTATTTT	CASSVATLAGRGDTQYF
TRBV7-9	TRBD1	few	TRBJ1-4	TGTGCCAGCAGCCCCCCGGGACAGGGGGCTTCAAATGAAAAACTGTTTTTT	CASSPPGQGASNEKLFF
TRBV4-1	-	-	TRBJ2-1	TGCGCCAGCAGCCAAGATATACTCTCGTGGAGCTACAATGAGCAGTTCTTC	CASSQDILSWSYNEQFF
TRBV10-3	TRBD1	few	TRBJ2-7	TGTGCCATCAGGAGTCCGGGACAGGGAGCCTACGAGCAGTACTTC	CAIRSPGQGAYEQYF
TRBV5-1	TRBD1	few	TRBJ2-7	TGCGCCAGCAGCTCCGGACAGGGGGGCGACGAGCAGTACTTC	CASSSGQGGDEQYF
TRBV11-2	-	once	TRBJ1-5	TGTGCCAGCAGCCCAGGGCTTGGGTTTCAGCCCCAGCATTTT	CASSPGLGFQPQHF
TRBV4-2	TRBD2	few	TRBJ2-7	TGTGCCAGCAGCCAAAGGGAGACTAGCGGGAAAGAGCAGTACTTC	CASSQRETSGKEQYF
TRBV30	-	-	TRBJ1-2	TGTGCCTGGGCCGCGGCAGGGGTCGCTGGCTACACCTTC	CAWAAAGVAGYTF
TRBV9	TRBD2	-	TRBJ2-7	TGTGCCAGCAGCGATAGCGGGAGTCTCCACGAGCAGTACTTC	CASSDSGSLHEQYF
TRBV2	-	-	TRBJ1-1	TGTGCCAGCAGCGGAGACACTGAAGCTTTCTTT	CASSGDTEAFF
TRBV28	TRBD1	few	TRBJ1-5	TGTGCCAGCAGTCCGACAGGGGGCGGACAGCCCCAGCATTTT	CASSPTGGGQPQHF
TRBV29-1	TRBD1	-	TRBJ1-2	TGCAGCGTTGAATACAGGGGTGGTATAAGCTATGGCTACACCTTC	CSVEYRGGISYGYTF
TRBV7-2	TRBD2	few	TRBJ2-7	TGTGCCAGCAGCTTAGGGGCTAGCGGGAGCGTTCGGGAGTACTTC	CASSLGASGSVREYF
TRBV11-2	-	-	TRBJ1-1	TGTGCCAGCAGCTTAGGAGCCGGTGGGGGGGCCACTGAAGCTTTCTTT	CASSLGAGGGATEAFF
TRBV30	TRBD1	few	TRBJ1-1	TGTGCCTGGACCCTACAGGGGACCCGTTTCACTGAAGCTTTCTTT	CAWTLQGTRFTEAFF
TRBV6-5	-	-	TRBJ1-1	TGTGCCAGCAGTTTCAGGGGCACTGAAGCTTTCTTT	CASSFRGTEAFF